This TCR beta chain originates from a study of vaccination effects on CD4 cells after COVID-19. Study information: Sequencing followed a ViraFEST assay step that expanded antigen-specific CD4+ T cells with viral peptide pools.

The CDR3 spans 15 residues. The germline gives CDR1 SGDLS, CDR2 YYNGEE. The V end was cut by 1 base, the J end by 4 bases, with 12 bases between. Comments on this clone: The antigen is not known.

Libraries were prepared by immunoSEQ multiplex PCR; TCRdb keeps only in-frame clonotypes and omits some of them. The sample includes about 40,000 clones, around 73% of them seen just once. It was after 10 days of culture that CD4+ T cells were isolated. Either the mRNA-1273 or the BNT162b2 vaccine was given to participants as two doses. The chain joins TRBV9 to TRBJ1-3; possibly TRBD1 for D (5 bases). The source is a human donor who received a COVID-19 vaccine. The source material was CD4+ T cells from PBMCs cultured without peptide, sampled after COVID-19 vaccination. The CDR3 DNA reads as TGTGCCAGCAGCGTAACGCTCAGGGCAGGAAACACCATATATTTT. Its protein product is CASSVTLRAGNTIYF.